This T cell receptor beta chain is drawn from a study of cytomegalovirus exposure and HLA in healthy donors. As for the study in general: In a previous analysis, 95 million to 130 million unique TCR beta sequences were found from 150 million to 200 million T cells. General observations from the study: As was reported, the HLA-A and HLA-B alleles of most subjects were accurately predicted from TCR beta sequences.

13 Jbeta primers and 60 Vbeta primers were used for the PCR. Profiled with immunoSEQ multiplex PCR; TCRdb holds only in-frame clones, not every one. The table shows around 180,000 clones, with 84% occurring only once. About this clone itself: Its antigen is not known.

The ends lost 4 bases at V and 7 bases at J; junction bases unmatched: 5. The CDR3 extends over 13 amino acids. The germline V gene encodes CDR1 SGDLS and CDR2 YYNGEE. The sequence derives from a boy between 5 and 17 years old in good health and CMV-seronegative. The sample taken for sequencing was PBMCs. The V gene is TRBV9, the J gene TRBJ1-2; 9 nucleotides match TRBD1. The CDR3 protein is CASSLQTGGGYTF. The CDR3 bases are TGTGCCAGCAGCTTACAGACAGGGGGTGGCTACACCTTC.